Below, one T cell receptor beta chain is given with its context. TCRdb's copy holds only in-frame clones and misses some; the assay was immunoSEQ multiplex PCR. The repertoire holds over 120,000 clones, with 90% to 95% as singletons. This entry comes from a study of T cell responses to AZD1222 COVID-19 vaccine. Germline V gene sequence: CDR1 SGHDT, CDR2 YYEEEE. Trimming left V 4 bases short and J 2 bases short, with 13 bases between. The CDR3 totals 14 residues. The TCR was taken from an adult in good health. This sample comprised peripheral blood, obtained on day 0 of AZD1222 vaccination. V and J are TRBV5-6 and TRBJ2-7; TRBD1 might be the D (6 bases). DNA of the CDR3: TGTGCCAGCAGCGGAACAGGGACAACCTACGAGCAGTACTTC. Amino acid sequence: CASSGTGTTYEQYF.